The 25 T cell receptor beta chains presented below share a single source sample, sequenced in a study of identical twins. TCRdb passed the 5' RACE reads through MiXCR, listing each CDR3 protein once. The sample contains 200,000 to 250,000 distinct CDR3 sequences, approximately 7.1% of which appear only once. These sequences were also reported in another study, on T cells expressing NK-cell markers.

Sequencing used CD8+ T cells sorted from blood. The origin of the receptors is a woman between 18 and 29 years old in good health.

This clonotype has a handful of counts. V usage is TRBV2 and J usage is TRBJ2-3; D is possibly TRBD1 or TRBD2 (5 bases each). Germline CDR1 and CDR2: SNHLY and FYNNEI. The CDR3 contains 12 residues. The germline V and J ends were trimmed by 8 bases and 4 bases, with 10 bases remaining between them. CDR3 bases: TGTGCCAGCGGGGGAGACGCAGATACGCAGTATTTT. Translated, it gives CASGGDADTQYF.

CDR3 sequence (DNA): TGTGCCAGCAGTTTATCCTCATATAGCGGGAGGGCCGGGAACGAGCAGTACTTC. The encoded protein is CASSLSSYSGRAGNEQYF. The gene calls are TRBV27 and TRBJ2-7, with 11 nucleotides matching TRBD2. Germline CDR1 is MNHEY and CDR2 is SMNVEV (reference sequence). The CDR3 loop spans 18 amino acids. V lost 0 bases and J lost 5; bases outside the gene matches: 12.

This sequence joins TRBV12-3 or TRBV12-4 and TRBJ2-7; 10 bases line up with TRBD2. V dropped 6 bases and J dropped 5; count of bases not matched to a gene: 10. This CDR3 spans 15 amino acids. The CDR3, as DNA: TGTGCCAGCAGACCTAGTAGCGGGAGGCTTGACGAGCAGTACTTC. Residues: CASRPSSGRLDEQYF.

The chain has TRBV7-9 and TRBJ2-5; D is undetermined. V lost 8 bases and J lost 5, with 6 bases in between. The CDR3 is made up of 10 amino acids. The V gene's germline CDR1 is SEHNR and CDR2 FQNEAQ (reference sequence). CDR3 amino acids: CASAIETQYF. For the CDR3, the DNA is TGTGCCAGCGCTATTGAGACCCAGTACTTC.

The gene calls are TRBV30 and TRBJ2-1, with D uncertain. Germline V gene lookup returns CDR1 GTSNPN and CDR2 SVGIG (reference sequence). Trimming left V 2 bases short and J 5 bases short, with 10 bases between. The CDR3 is 13 amino acids. DNA for the CDR3: TGTGCCTGGAGTTCTGTGTCCAACAATGAGCAGTTCTTC. It specifies CAWSSVSNNEQFF.

In its sample, this clonotype was seen many times. The rearrangement joins TRBV12-3 or TRBV12-4 to TRBJ1-2; no definite D call. CDR3 length: 13 amino acids. Trimming took 4 bases from V and 8 from J, leaving 14 bases between them. For the CDR3, the DNA is TGTGCCAGCAGTTCCCTGGAGGCTTGGGGCTACACCTTC. Protein sequence: CASSSLEAWGYTF.

This clonotype was counted only a few times. The J gene is TRBJ2-2, the V gene TRBV6-5; 7 nucleotides agree with TRBD2. With V trimmed by 0 bases and J by 6 bases, 7 bases remained unmatched. Germline CDR1 reads MNHEY; CDR2 reads SVGAGI. This CDR3 contains 16 residues. This chain's CDR3 is CASSYSWEGRAGELFF. DNA of the CDR3: TGTGCCAGCAGTTACTCGTGGGAGGGTCGGGCCGGGGAGCTGTTTTTT.

This clonotype was seen many times. This rearrangement joins TRBV4-3 to TRBJ2-1; TRBD2 matches at 8 bases. V trimming: 0 bases; J trimming: 8 bases; junction bases outside the gene matches: 3. The CDR3 loop spans 14 amino acids. Germline-derived CDR1 and CDR2 are LGHNA and YSLEER. The CDR3 protein is CASSQEWTSHEQFF. CDR3 in DNA: TGCGCCAGCAGCCAAGAGTGGACTAGCCATGAGCAGTTCTTC.

The rearrangement links TRBV27 to TRBJ1-2; 7 positions match TRBD1. The CDR3 is made up of 16 amino acids. With 7 bases clipped from V and 6 bases from J, the junction kept 17 bases outside the gene matches. CDR1 and CDR2 (germline): MNHEY, SMNVEV (reference sequence). CDR3 loop: CASTPTGADILNGYTF. CDR3 coding DNA: TGTGCCAGCACCCCCACAGGGGCGGACATACTGAATGGCTACACCTTC.

This clonotype came up a few times. This rearrangement joins TRBV20-1 to TRBJ1-4; a weak D match, TRBD1 (5 bases). The CDR3 extends over 11 amino acids. Trimming stripped 5 bases from V and 8 bases from J, with 9 bases between. Germline V CDR1 and CDR2: DFQATT, SNEGSKA (reference sequence). CDR3 sequence reads: CSAGTLEKLFF. The DNA of the CDR3 is TGCAGTGCTGGGACCCTCGAAAAACTGTTTTTT.

This clonotype was detected only a few times. The V and J genes are TRBV3-1 and TRBJ1-2; D remains unclear. Trimming took off 3 bases at V and 3 bases at J, with 14 bases between the two ends. CDR1 is LGHDT and CDR2 is YNNKEL in the germline V gene (reference sequence). The length of the CDR3 is 15 residues. The CDR3 sequence is CASSHPRDEHYGYTF. CDR3 nucleotides: TGTGCCAGCAGCCACCCCCGTGACGAACACTATGGCTACACCTTC.

This sequence joins TRBV12-3 or TRBV12-4 and TRBJ1-3; unclear D gene. Between the trimmed V and J ends, which lost 3 bases and 7 bases, there was a span of 13 bases. This CDR3 has 14 residues. In nucleotides, the CDR3 is TGTGCCAGCAGTTTGGGTTCGCTGGGGAACACCATATATTTT. It translates to CASSLGSLGNTIYF.

The rearrangement links TRBV5-1 to TRBJ1-1; D ambiguous. The CDR3 is 16 amino acids. Trimming pared 3 bases from V and 1 base from J, leaving 16 bases between. CDR1 and CDR2 (germline): SGHRS, YFSETQ. The CDR3 nucleotides are TGCGCCAGCAGCTCCGCGGACCTTTCGGGGAACACTGAAGCTTTCTTT. This translates into CASSSADLSGNTEAFF.

The chain joins TRBV3-1 to TRBJ2-1, with D possibly being TRBD1 or TRBD2 (6 bases each). This CDR3 comprises 17 residues. The V gene lost 8 bases and the J gene lost 9 bases, with 29 bases spanning the gap. The germline V gene encodes CDR1 LGHDT and CDR2 YNNKEL (reference sequence). The CDR3 spells CASCKQVAGGPGSEQFF. DNA for the CDR3: TGTGCCAGCTGCAAGCAGGTAGCTGGGGGGCCTGGTAGTGAGCAGTTCTTC.

Only a few counts were recorded for this clonotype. This rearrangement joins TRBV2 to TRBJ2-3, with 8 positions matching TRBD1. Germline values: CDR1 SNHLY, CDR2 FYNNEI. V shed 8 bases, J shed 6 bases, and the junction held 7 bases outside the gene matches. CDR3 size: 13 residues. Here the CDR3 DNA reads TGTGCCAGCCTCGGACAGGGATACGATACGCAGTATTTT. It translates to CASLGQGYDTQYF.

The chain combines TRBV3-1 with TRBJ2-3, with D uncertain. Trimming took off 2 bases at V and 0 bases at J, with 9 bases between the two ends. Looked up from germline, CDR1 is LGHDT and CDR2 is YNNKEL (reference sequence). The CDR3 contains 15 residues. This CDR3 is CASSQPWSSTDTQYF. The CDR3, as DNA: TGTGCCAGCAGCCAACCCTGGAGCAGCACAGATACGCAGTATTTT.

V is TRBV19 and J is TRBJ2-2, with D hard to call. Trimming stripped 3 bases from V and 7 bases from J, with 12 bases between. Germline loops: CDR1 LNHDA, CDR2 SQIVND (reference sequence). The length of the CDR3 is 14 residues. The CDR3 DNA follows: TGTGCCAGTAGTATCCCTGGAGTAAACGGGGAGCTGTTTTTT. Its translation is CASSIPGVNGELFF.

The V gene is TRBV2, the J gene TRBJ2-7; D call uncertain. The germline V gene encodes CDR1 SNHLY and CDR2 FYNNEI. V was pared by 8 bases and J by 4 bases, with 18 bases between. The CDR3 totals 14 residues. CDR3 loop: CASAPDGWEYEQYF. CDR3 DNA: TGTGCCAGCGCCCCGGATGGGTGGGAATACGAGCAGTACTTC. The full variable domain, with the rest looked up from reference TRBV2 and TRBJ2-7, is EPEVTQTPSHQVTQMGQEVILRCVPISNHLYFYWYRQILGQKVEFLVSFYNNEISEKSEIFDDQFSVERPDGSNFTLKIRSTKLEDSAMYFCASAPDGWEYEQYFGPGTRLTVT.

This clonotype was recorded many times. V usage is TRBV5-1 and J usage is TRBJ1-2; no definite D call. The CDR3 extends over 15 amino acids. CDR1 SGHRS and CDR2 YFSETQ come from the germline V gene. The V end lost 0 bases, the J end lost 8 bases, and 17 bases lay between the germline ends. CDR3 DNA sequence: TGCGCCAGCAGCTTGGAAATTAAGCCCCGTGGAGGCTACACCTTC. Its translation: CASSLEIKPRGGYTF.

Ten or more counts support this clonotype. The chain links TRBV12-3 or TRBV12-4 to TRBJ1-3, with 8 nucleotides matching TRBD1. CDR3 length: 14 amino acids. Trimming cost V 6 bases and J 2 bases; bases outside gene matches: 3. The chain's CDR3 is CASSTGGTGNTIYF. The CDR3 DNA is TGTGCCAGCAGCACAGGGGGAACTGGAAACACCATATATTTT.

This clonotype appeared many times. The chain has TRBV20-1 and TRBJ2-5; TRBD2 agrees at 10 bases. After removal of 1 base from V and 2 bases from J, the junction contained 13 bases not matched to a gene. Germline V gene lookup returns CDR1 DFQATT and CDR2 SNEGSKA (reference sequence). The CDR3 has 18 residues. CDR3 loop: CSARVAGGHNLVQETQYF. The DNA for the CDR3 is TGCAGTGCTAGAGTAGCGGGGGGTCATAATCTGGTACAAGAGACCCAGTACTTC.

This clonotype was observed many times. The rearrangement uses TRBV4-3 and TRBJ2-1; 10 bases are a match to TRBD2. Germline V gene data show CDR1 as LGHNA and CDR2 as YSLEER. The CDR3 has 17 residues. V shed 0 bases, J shed 3 bases, and the junction held 5 bases outside the gene matches. CDR3 residues: CASSQEAGLANYNEQFF. For the CDR3, the DNA is TGCGCCAGCAGCCAAGAGGCGGGACTAGCGAACTACAATGAGCAGTTCTTC.

This clonotype was picked up a small number of times. The J gene is TRBJ2-1, the V gene TRBV7-9; D gene unclear. From germline, CDR1 is SEHNR and CDR2 FQNEAQ (reference sequence). V was clipped by 5 bases and J by 8 bases, with 16 bases between them. CDR3 length: 14 amino acids. The CDR3: CASSPPQGPYEQFF. CDR3 nucleotides: TGTGCCAGCAGCCCCCCTCAAGGGCCATATGAGCAGTTCTTC.

This clonotype was counted many times. V gene TRBV12-3 or TRBV12-4 combines with J gene TRBJ2-1; 7 nucleotides line up with TRBD2. This CDR3 is 17 amino acids long. V trimming: 5 bases; J trimming: 0 bases; junction bases outside the gene matches: 10. CDR3 sequence reads: CASSPRGLADSYNEQFF. Here the CDR3 DNA reads TGTGCCAGCAGTCCCCGTGGGCTAGCGGACTCCTACAATGAGCAGTTCTTC.

The chain combines TRBV7-2 with TRBJ2-1; TRBD2 aligns across 7 bases. The germline V gene has CDR1 SGHTA and CDR2 FQGNSA. There are 14 residues in the CDR3. Germline trimming cut 4 bases from V and 5 bases from J; bases unmatched to any gene: 5. For the CDR3, the DNA is TGTGCCAGCAGCTGGACCGGGACTAACAATGAGCAGTTCTTC. Its protein is CASSWTGTNNEQFF.